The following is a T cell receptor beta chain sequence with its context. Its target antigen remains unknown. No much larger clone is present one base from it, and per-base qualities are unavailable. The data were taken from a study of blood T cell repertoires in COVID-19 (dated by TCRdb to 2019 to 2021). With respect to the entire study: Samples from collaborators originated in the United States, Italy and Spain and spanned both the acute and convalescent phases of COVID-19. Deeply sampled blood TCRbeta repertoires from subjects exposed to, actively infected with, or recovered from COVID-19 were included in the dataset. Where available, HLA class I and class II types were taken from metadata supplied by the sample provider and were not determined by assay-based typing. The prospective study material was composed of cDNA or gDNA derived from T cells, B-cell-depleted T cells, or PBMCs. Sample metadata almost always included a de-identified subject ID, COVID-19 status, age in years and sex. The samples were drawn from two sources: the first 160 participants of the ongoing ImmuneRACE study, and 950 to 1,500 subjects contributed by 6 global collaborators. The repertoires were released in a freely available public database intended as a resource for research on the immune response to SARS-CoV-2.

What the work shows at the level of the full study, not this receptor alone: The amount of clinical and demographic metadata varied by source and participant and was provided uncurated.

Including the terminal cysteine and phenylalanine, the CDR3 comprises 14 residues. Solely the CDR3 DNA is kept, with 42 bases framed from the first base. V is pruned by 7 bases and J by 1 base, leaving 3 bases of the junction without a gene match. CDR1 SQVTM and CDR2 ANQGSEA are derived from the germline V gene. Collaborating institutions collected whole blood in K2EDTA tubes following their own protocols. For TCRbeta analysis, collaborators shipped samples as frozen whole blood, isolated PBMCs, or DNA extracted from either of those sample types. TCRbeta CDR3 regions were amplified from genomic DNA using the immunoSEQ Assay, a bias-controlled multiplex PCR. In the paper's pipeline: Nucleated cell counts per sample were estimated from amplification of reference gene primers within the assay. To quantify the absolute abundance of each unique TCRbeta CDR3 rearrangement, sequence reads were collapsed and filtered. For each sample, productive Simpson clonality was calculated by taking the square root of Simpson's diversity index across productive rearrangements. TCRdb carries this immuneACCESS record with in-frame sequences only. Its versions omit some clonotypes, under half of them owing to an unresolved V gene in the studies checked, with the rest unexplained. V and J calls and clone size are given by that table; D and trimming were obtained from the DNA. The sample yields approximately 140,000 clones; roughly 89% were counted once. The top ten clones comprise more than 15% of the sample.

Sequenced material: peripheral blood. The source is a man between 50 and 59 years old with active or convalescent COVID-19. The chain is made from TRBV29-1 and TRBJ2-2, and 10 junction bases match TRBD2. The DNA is TGCAGCGCAAGACTAGCGGGGAACACCGGGGAGCTGTTTTTT. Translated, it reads CSARLAGNTGELFF.